These T cell receptor beta chains were read from a single sample in a study of T cells in tumors after PD-1 blockade. Data came from immunoSEQ multiplex PCR; TCRdb stores just in-frame clones and leaves some out. This sample carries roughly 50,000 clones, over 70% of them seen once, and the ten largest clones take 4% to 4.5%. The sample was PBMCs, taken before anti-PD-1 treatment. These receptors were collected from a human donor with basal cell carcinoma. Each CDR3 is given with its conserved first and last residue. Each record gives: J gene, V gene, clone size, D gene, CDR3 DNA, CDR3 protein. A D gene is named only where the DNA matches it firmly. A clone size is listed for some rows: how often the clone was seen (once, few, many), or a class if it is expanded.

TRBJ2-7 | TRBV14 | . | TRBD1 | TGTGCCAGCAGCCACCGACCGGGACAGGGTAAGGACGAGCAGTACTTC | CASSHRPGQGKDEQYF
TRBJ1-1 | TRBV19 | . | . | TGTGCCAGTAGTAATGGACAAGTAAACACTGAAGCTTTCTTT | CASSNGQVNTEAFF
TRBJ2-7 | TRBV7-6 | few | TRBD1 | TGTGCCAGCAGCCCCCGGGACAGGGGCGAGCAGTACTTC | CASSPRDRGEQYF
TRBJ1-2 | TRBV6-5 | . | TRBD1 | TGTGCCAGCAGTTACAGCCCCGGGACAGCATATGGCTACACCTTC | CASSYSPGTAYGYTF
TRBJ2-2 | TRBV6-2/TRBV6-3 | . | TRBD1 | TGTGCCAGCAGCCGAGTGCAGGGGGCGAACACCGGGGAGCTGTTTTTT | CASSRVQGANTGELFF
TRBJ2-5 | TRBV19 | . | . | TGTGCCAGTAGTATCCCCAGAGGAGAGACCCAGTACTTC | CASSIPRGETQYF
TRBJ2-7 | TRBV19 | . | TRBD2 | TGTGCCAGTAGTATAAACGGGGGGGCCTCCTACGAGCAGTACTTC | CASSINGGASYEQYF
TRBJ2-1 | TRBV5-6 | . | TRBD2 | TGTGCCAGCAGCTTGGCGAGCGGGGGACAACACCGCAATGAGCAGTTCTTC | CASSLASGGQHRNEQFF
TRBJ2-7 | TRBV9 | once | TRBD2 | TGTGCCAGCAGCGTAGTCGAGCTAGCGGGGACCTACGAGCAGTACTTC | CASSVVELAGTYEQYF
TRBJ2-7 | TRBV5-1 | . | . | TGCGCCAGCAGGGTAGGGGACGCCCCCTACGAGCAGTACTTC | CASRVGDAPYEQYF
TRBJ2-2 | TRBV10-3 | once | TRBD1 | TGTGCCATCAGAGGGACAGGACTAACCGGGGAGCTGTTTTTT | CAIRGTGLTGELFF
TRBJ1-2 | TRBV19 | . | TRBD1 | TGTGCCAGTATCCCAAGACAGGGGCGACACTATGGCTACACCTTC | CASIPRQGRHYGYTF